The T cell receptor (beta chain) under discussion was sequenced for a study of shared T cell receptors in the human thymus. The V end was cut by 2 bases, the J end by 6 bases, with 11 bases between. Germline-derived CDR1 and CDR2 are MNHEY and SVGAGI. CDR3 length equals 14 residues. Some clones are missing from TCRdb's copy, which holds only in-frame ones; the method was immunoSEQ multiplex PCR. The sample has approximately 490,000 clones; 70% to 80% are singletons. These data were likewise used in another study, on human thymus T cells.

The rearrangement joins TRBV6-5 to TRBJ2-4; D unresolved. This receptor was taken from a boy under two years old with a congenital heart defect. Sample: thymocytes. The CDR3 sequence: CASSYNPRANIQYF. CDR3 coding DNA: TGTGCCAGCAGTTACAACCCTCGAGCAAACATTCAGTACTTC.